This passage covers 6 T cell receptor beta chains from one sample sequenced in a study of blood T cell repertoires in COVID-19. This table comes from immunoSEQ multiplex PCR, and its TCRdb copy is limited to in-frame clones, with some not included. The repertoire includes about 80,000 clones, around 82% of them detected once, and over 35% sits in the top ten. What was sequenced was peripheral blood. These receptor sequences come from a man older than 75 with active or convalescent COVID-19.

The genes are TRBV30 and TRBJ1-4; the D gene is possibly TRBD1 (5 bases). Deletions cut 1 base from V and 4 bases from J, with 13 bases between. In germline, CDR1 is GTSNPN, CDR2 SVGIG (reference sequence). There are 15 residues in the CDR3. The CDR3 region is CAWSESGAFNEKLFF. The CDR3 DNA reads TGTGCCTGGAGTGAAAGCGGGGCTTTTAATGAAAAACTGTTTTTT.

The chain couples TRBV12-3 or TRBV12-4 to TRBJ1-2, with D unresolved. V lost 3 bases to trimming and J lost 8 bases, with 13 bases between them. The CDR3 is made up of 13 amino acids. CDR3 residues: CASSFEGSEGYTF. CDR3 sequence (DNA): TGTGCCAGCAGTTTCGAGGGCTCGGAAGGCTACACCTTC.

As DNA, the CDR3 is TGTGCCAGCTCACCAGACTTTGGGGAGACCCAGTACTTC. Translated: CASSPDFGETQYF. The chain carries TRBV18 and TRBJ2-5; D ambiguous. The CDR3 totals 13 residues. V was shortened by 2 bases and J by 5 bases, with 9 bases between the two germline ends. Germline CDR1 is KGHSH and CDR2 is LQKENI.

V and J are TRBV11-2 and TRBJ2-7; 9 bases are a match to TRBD2. The germline V gene has CDR1 SGHAT and CDR2 FQNNGV. The V segment lost 2 bases and the J segment 4 bases; nucleotides outside the gene matches: 3. This CDR3 spans 14 amino acids. CDR3 protein: CASSLRREGYEQYF. The CDR3 bases are TGTGCCAGCAGCTTACGGCGGGAGGGGTACGAGCAGTACTTC.

This chain uses TRBV7-2 with TRBJ2-2; 9 positions match TRBD1. Trimming cost V 5 bases and J 5 bases; bases outside gene matches: 12. Germline V gene lookup returns CDR1 SGHTA and CDR2 FQGNSA. The CDR3 sequence is 17 residues long. Written as DNA, the CDR3 is TGTGCCAGCAGCAAAAATCCGGGACAGGGATGGACCGGGGAGCTGTTTTTT. This translates into CASSKNPGQGWTGELFF.

The V call is TRBV5-5, the J call TRBJ1-2, with D uncertain. Trimming removed 0 bases from V and 8 bases from J, with 17 bases in between. Germline V gene sequence: CDR1 SGHKS, CDR2 YYEKEE (reference sequence). There are 15 residues in the CDR3. In DNA form, the CDR3 reads TGTGCCAGCAGCTTGGTACCTGAGCTTTTGGAGGGCTACACCTTC. Residues: CASSLVPELLEGYTF. The variable domain in full, with the rest retrieved from reference TRBV5-5 and TRBJ1-2, is DAGVTQSPTHLIKTRGQQVTLRCSPISGHKSVSWYQQVLGQGPQFIFQYYEKEERGRGNFPDRFSARQFPNYSSELNVNALLLGDSALYLCASSLVPELLEGYTFGSGTRLTVV.